This TCR beta chain was documented in a study of blood T cell repertoires in COVID-19. Participants spanned ages about 18 to 90 years and resided in about 24 US areas. Measured with immunoSEQ multiplex PCR; TCRdb has only the in-frame clones, and not every one. Among 150,000 or so clones, over 70% were seen once, and the ten largest hold about 5%. The receptor comes from a man in his sixties or seventies who had been exposed to COVID-19. The material sequenced was PBMCs or T cells enriched from blood (not recorded which).

The CDR3 coding sequence is TGCGCCAGCAGCTTGGTCGCGGGCCCCGGGGAGCTGTTTTTT. Translating it yields CASSLVAGPGELFF. V and J are TRBV5-1 and TRBJ2-2, with D possibly TRBD2 on 5 matching bases. The CDR3 extends over 14 amino acids. V was shortened by 0 bases and J by 6 bases, with 9 bases between the two germline ends. Germline V gives CDR1 SGHRS, CDR2 YFSETQ.